The present entry profiles one T cell receptor beta chain with its context. The antigen is unknown. The data were taken from a study of cytomegalovirus exposure and HLA in healthy donors. Regarding the study as a whole: According to a later analysis, most TCR beta chains associated with CMV appeared HLA-restricted.

CDR3 length: 12 residues. V shed 6 bases and J 9 bases; nucleotides not matched to a gene: 3. Germline CDR1 MNHEY, CDR2 SVGAGI. Likely unrecorded immune exposures existed in these nominally healthy donors. The PCR used 60 Vbeta and 13 Jbeta primers. Some clones are missing from TCRdb's copy, which holds only in-frame ones; the method was immunoSEQ multiplex PCR. The table has approximately 140,000 clones, approximately 80% seen once. The specimen sequenced was PBMCs. This clonotype was obtained from a girl aged 2-9 years in good health and CMV-seronegative. V gene TRBV6-5 combines with J gene TRBJ2-1; 9 nucleotides align to TRBD2. Here the CDR3 reads CASRRGGSEQFF. The CDR3 DNA reads as TGTGCCAGCAGGCGGGGGGGCTCTGAGCAGTTCTTC.